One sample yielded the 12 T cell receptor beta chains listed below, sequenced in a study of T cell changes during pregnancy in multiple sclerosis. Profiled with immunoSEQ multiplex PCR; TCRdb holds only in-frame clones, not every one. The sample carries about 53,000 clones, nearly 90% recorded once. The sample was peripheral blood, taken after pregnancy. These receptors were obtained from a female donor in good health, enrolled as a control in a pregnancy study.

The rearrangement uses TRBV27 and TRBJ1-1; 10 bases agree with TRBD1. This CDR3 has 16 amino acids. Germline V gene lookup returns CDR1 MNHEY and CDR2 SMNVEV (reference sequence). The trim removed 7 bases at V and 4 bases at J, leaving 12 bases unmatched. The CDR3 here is CASNRPGTGAGTEAFF. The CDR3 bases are TGTGCCAGCAATAGGCCCGGGACAGGGGCGGGCACTGAAGCTTTCTTT.

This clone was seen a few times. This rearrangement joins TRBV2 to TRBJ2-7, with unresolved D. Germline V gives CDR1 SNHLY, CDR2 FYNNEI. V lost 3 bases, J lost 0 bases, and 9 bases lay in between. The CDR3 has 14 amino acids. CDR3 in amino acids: CASSDSWPSYEQYF. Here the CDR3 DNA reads TGTGCCAGCAGTGATTCCTGGCCCTCCTACGAGCAGTACTTC.

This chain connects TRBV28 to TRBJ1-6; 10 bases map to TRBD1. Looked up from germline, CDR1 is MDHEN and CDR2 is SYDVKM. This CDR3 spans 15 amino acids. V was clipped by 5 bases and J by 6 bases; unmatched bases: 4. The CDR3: CASSPRDRGNSPLHF. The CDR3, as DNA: TGTGCCAGCAGTCCCCGGGACAGGGGTAATTCACCCCTCCACTTT. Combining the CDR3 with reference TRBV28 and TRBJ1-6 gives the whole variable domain DVKVTQSSRYLVKRTGEKVFLECVQDMDHENMFWYRQDPGLGLRLIYFSYDVKMKEKGDIPEGYSVSREKKERFSLILESASTNQTSMYLCASSPRDRGNSPLHFGNGTRLTVT.

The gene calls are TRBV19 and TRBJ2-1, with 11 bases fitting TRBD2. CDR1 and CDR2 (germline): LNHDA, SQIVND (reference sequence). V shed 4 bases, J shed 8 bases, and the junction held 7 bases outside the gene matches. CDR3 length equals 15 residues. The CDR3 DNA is TGTGCCAGTAGTACCTTAGCGGGAGGGGGCGATGAGCAGTTCTTC. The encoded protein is CASSTLAGGGDEQFF.

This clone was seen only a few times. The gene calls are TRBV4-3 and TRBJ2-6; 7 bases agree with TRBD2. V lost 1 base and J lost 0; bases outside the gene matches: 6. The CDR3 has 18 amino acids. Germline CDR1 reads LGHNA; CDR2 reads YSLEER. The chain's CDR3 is CASSQAGEGSSGANVLTF. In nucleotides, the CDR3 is TGCGCCAGCAGCCAAGCTGGGGAGGGCTCCTCTGGGGCCAACGTCCTGACTTTC.

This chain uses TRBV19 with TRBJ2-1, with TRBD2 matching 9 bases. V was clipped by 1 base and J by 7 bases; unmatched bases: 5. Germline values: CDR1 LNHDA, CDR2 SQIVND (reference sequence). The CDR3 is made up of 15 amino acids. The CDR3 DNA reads TGTGCCAGTAGTATAGTGCGGGAGGGGTGGAATGAGCAGTTCTTC. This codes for CASSIVREGWNEQFF. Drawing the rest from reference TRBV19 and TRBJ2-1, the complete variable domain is DGGITQSPKYLFRKEGQNVTLSCEQNLNHDAMYWYRQDPGQGLRLIYYSQIVNDFQKGDIAEGYSVSREKKESFPLTVTSAQKNPTAFYLCASSIVREGWNEQFFGPGTRLTVL.

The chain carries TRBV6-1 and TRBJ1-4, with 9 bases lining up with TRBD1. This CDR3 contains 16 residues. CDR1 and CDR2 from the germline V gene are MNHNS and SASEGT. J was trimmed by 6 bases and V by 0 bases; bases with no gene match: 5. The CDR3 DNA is TGTGCCAGCAGTGAAGCGGGGGGGACAGGGTATGAAAAACTGTTTTTT. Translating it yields CASSEAGGTGYEKLFF.

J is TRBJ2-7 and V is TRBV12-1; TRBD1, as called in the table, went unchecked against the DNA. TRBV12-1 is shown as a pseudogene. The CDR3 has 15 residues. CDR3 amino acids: CASSPPGTPYYEQYF. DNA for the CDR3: TGTGCCAGCAGCCCACCCGGGACACCTTACTACGAGCAGTACTTC.

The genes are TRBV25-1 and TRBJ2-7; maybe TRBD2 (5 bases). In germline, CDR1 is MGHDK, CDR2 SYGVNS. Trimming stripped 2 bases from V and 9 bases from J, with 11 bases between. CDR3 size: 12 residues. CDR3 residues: CASSEGGLRQYF. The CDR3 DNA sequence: TGTGCCAGCAGTGAAGGCGGGTTACGGCAGTACTTC.

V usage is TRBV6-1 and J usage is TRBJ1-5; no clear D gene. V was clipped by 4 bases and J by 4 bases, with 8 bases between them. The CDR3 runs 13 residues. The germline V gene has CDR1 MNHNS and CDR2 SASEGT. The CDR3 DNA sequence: TGTGCCAGCAGTGGAGTCTCAAATCAGCCCCAGCATTTT. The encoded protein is CASSGVSNQPQHF.

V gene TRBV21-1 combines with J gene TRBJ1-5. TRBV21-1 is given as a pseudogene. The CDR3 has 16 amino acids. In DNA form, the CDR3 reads TGTGCCAGCAGCAGTTCAGGAGGTTGTAATCAGCGCCCCCAGCATTTT. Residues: CASSSSGGCNQRPQHF.

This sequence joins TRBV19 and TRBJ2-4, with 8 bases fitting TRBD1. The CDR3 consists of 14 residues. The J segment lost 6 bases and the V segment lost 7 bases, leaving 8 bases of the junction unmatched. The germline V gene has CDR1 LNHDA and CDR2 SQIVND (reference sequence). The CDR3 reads CASTMLGQVNIQYF. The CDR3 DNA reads TGTGCCAGTACCATGTTGGGACAGGTAAACATTCAGTACTTC.